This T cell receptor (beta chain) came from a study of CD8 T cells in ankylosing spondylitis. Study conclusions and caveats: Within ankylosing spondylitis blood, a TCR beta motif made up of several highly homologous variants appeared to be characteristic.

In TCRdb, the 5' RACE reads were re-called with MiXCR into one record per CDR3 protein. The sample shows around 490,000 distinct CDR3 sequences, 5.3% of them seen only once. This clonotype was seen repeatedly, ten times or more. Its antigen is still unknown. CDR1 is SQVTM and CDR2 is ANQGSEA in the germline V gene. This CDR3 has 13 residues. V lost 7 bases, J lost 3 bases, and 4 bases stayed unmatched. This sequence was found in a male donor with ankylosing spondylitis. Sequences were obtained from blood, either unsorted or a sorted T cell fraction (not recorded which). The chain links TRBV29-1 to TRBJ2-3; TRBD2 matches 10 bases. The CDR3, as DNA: TGCAGCGCCGCAGCGGGAGGGACAGATACGCAGTATTTT. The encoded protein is CSAAAGGTDTQYF.